The clone carrying this T cell receptor (beta chain) occurred a few times. The antigen is not known. Time point of the sample: patch test 3, about 24 weeks after DPC sensitization. Treatment meaning: therapeutic diphenylcyclopropenone sensitization with weekly scalp DPC. Blood collection happened ahead of applying each patch test. Alopecia patients deemed DPC-suitable, aged 18 to 70, excluding pregnancy. Extraction yielded total RNA from whole blood (unfractionated). This sample was taken from a study of human T cells and chemical hapten exposure. Study observations and caveats: TCRs exceeding 1 in 1000 frequency stayed unchanged with DPC sensitization.

One entry per CDR3 protein results from TCRdb running MiXCR on the RACE reads. The table includes approximately 97,000 distinct CDR3 sequences, 27% detected once. From germline, CDR1 is DFQATT and CDR2 SNEGSKA (reference sequence). V lost 6 bases and J 1 base, leaving 21 bases between the germline ends. There are 16 residues in the CDR3. Sequencing used whole blood, obtained in connection with sensitization to the hapten diphenylcyclopropenone (DPC). This receptor was obtained from a man in his forties or fifties with alopecia areata. Some clones in this sample may be carry-over from other donors' samples. The chain is built from TRBV20-1 and TRBJ1-1; D is unclear. CDR3 residues: CSADPQSISPNTEAFF. DNA of the CDR3: TGCAGTGCCGACCCCCAGAGTATATCCCCGAACACTGAAGCTTTCTTT.